The text below deals with one TCR beta chain. Antigen: not known. This specimen belongs to a study of OX40 agonist ivuxolimab in advanced cancers. Study as a whole: Allowance was made for prior anti-PD-1, anti-PD-L1 or anti-CTLA-4 therapy, and 40% to 45% had some. Regarding the study as a whole: Some of the lowest clonal expansion was seen in partial responders at 0.1-3.0 mg/kg. At 0.1 to 3.0 mg/kg, CD4+ and CD8+ blood T cells expanded clonally by week 6.

The CDR3 has 13 residues. From germline, CDR1 is MNHEY and CDR2 SMNVEV (reference sequence). Trimming shortened V by 4 bases and J by 2 bases, and 7 bases separated the two germline ends. The cohort excluded patients with autoimmune disease history or systemic immunosuppression. Assay used: immunoSEQ multiplex PCR; TCRdb lists only in-frame clones, some missing. The repertoire has about 37,000 clones, roughly 83% of them found once; the top ten carry 20% to 25%. The sequence was obtained from an adult with an advanced solid tumor such as melanoma, head and neck, liver or kidney cancer. The sample consisted of CD4+ or CD8+ T cells sorted from blood, taken in a trial of the OX40 agonist ivuxolimab. The chain recombines TRBV27 with TRBJ2-3, with no clear D. The CDR3 DNA follows: TGTGCCAGCAGTTACCAGACCACAGATACGCAGTATTTT. Its translation is CASSYQTTDTQYF.